The sequence of this TCR beta chain was determined in a study of Graves' ophthalmopathy and Graves' hyperthyroidism. Other autoimmune diseases, uncontrolled infections, pregnancy or lactation led to the exclusion of patients. Amplification of the TCR beta CDR3 regions used RNA transcripts (as template). Scientists carried out first-round RT-PCR using HTBI primers and then a second-round multiplex PCR. TCRdb reanalysed the multiplex PCR reads using MiXCR and keeps one entry per CDR3 protein. The sample lists about 740,000 distinct CDR3 sequences, 40% occurring once. This clonotype was detected only a few times. The antigen is undetermined. General study points: Most clonotypes expanded in thyroid above 0.001 frequency were present in blood too.

The CDR3 runs to 15 residues. Trimming removed 6 bases at V and 2 bases at J, with 16 bases between. Germline V gene lookup returns CDR1 SNHLY and CDR2 FYNNEI. The sequence derives from an adult man with Graves' ophthalmopathy. V gene TRBV2 combines with J gene TRBJ1-2; D gene uncertain. The specimen was peripheral blood. The CDR3 protein is CASSESGRLNYGYTF. The CDR3 nucleotides read TGTGCCAGCAGCGAATCTGGACGCTTGAACTATGGCTACACCTTC.